A selection of T cell receptor beta chains follows, all from one sample in a study of cytomegalovirus exposure and HLA in healthy donors. Clones were read by immunoSEQ multiplex PCR, and TCRdb kept only the in-frame ones, dropping some. The data contain under 170,000 clones, roughly 77% of them singletons. Source material: PBMCs. The receptors come from a human donor in good health. Both conserved end residues are part of each CDR3. Fields, in order: clone size, D gene, J gene, V gene, CDR3 DNA, CDR3 protein. A D gene is named only where the DNA matches it firmly. The size field is filled for only some rows; it gives once, few, many or a size class.

size: once; D: NA; J: TRBJ1-1; V: TRBV6-5; DNA: TGTGCCAGCAGCAGGGTTAACACTGAAGCTTTCTTT; CDR3: CASSRVNTEAFF
size: NA; D: NA; J: TRBJ2-5; V: TRBV19; DNA: TGTGCCAGTAGCAGGGGGGTGCCGCAACAAGAGACCCAGTACTTC; CDR3: CASSRGVPQQETQYF
size: NA; D: NA; J: TRBJ2-7; V: TRBV28; DNA: TGTGCCAGCACCCCCTCAGGTAGCGAGAGCTACGAGCAGTACTTC; CDR3: CASTPSGSESYEQYF
size: NA; D: TRBD1; J: TRBJ1-1; V: TRBV19; DNA: TGTGCCAGTAGTATAGCTGGGACAGGGGCTCAGGGGGCTTTCTTT; CDR3: CASSIAGTGAQGAFF
size: NA; D: NA; J: TRBJ2-3; V: TRBV4-2; DNA: TGTGCCAGCAGCCAAGATTTCAATCGGGGGGCGTCCTACACAGATACGCAGTATTTT; CDR3: CASSQDFNRGASYTDTQYF
size: NA; D: NA; J: TRBJ2-7; V: TRBV15; DNA: TGTGCCACCAGCAGAGTACGAGGGGGCGAGCAGTACTTC; CDR3: CATSRVRGGEQYF
size: NA; D: TRBD2; J: TRBJ2-1; V: TRBV4-3; DNA: TGCGCCAGCAGCCAACGTAGCGGGAGCGGTAATGAGCAGTTCTTC; CDR3: CASSQRSGSGNEQFF
size: NA; D: TRBD2; J: TRBJ2-1; V: TRBV19; DNA: TGTGCCAGTAGCATCAAACTAGCGGGAACCTACAATGAGCAGTTCTTC; CDR3: CASSIKLAGTYNEQFF
size: NA; D: TRBD2; J: TRBJ2-1; V: TRBV28; DNA: TGTGCCAGCATGCAGCGGGAGGGAAATGAGCAGTTCTTC; CDR3: CASMQREGNEQFF
size: few; D: TRBD1; J: TRBJ2-3; V: TRBV19; DNA: TGTGCCAGTAGTATAATGGCAGGGGGAGATACGCAGTATTTT; CDR3: CASSIMAGGDTQYF
size: NA; D: NA; J: TRBJ2-2; V: TRBV29-1; DNA: TGCAGCGTCCATCTTACAGGACCGAGAGCGTCGAACACCGGGGAGCTGTTTTTT; CDR3: CSVHLTGPRASNTGELFF
size: NA; D: TRBD1; J: TRBJ1-5; V: TRBV30; DNA: TGTGCCTGGAGTCTCCGGGACAGAGGTAGCAATCAGCCCCAGCATTTT; CDR3: CAWSLRDRGSNQPQHF
size: NA; D: TRBD2; J: TRBJ2-2; V: TRBV6-5; DNA: TGTGCCAGCGGGGGGGTAAGGGCCGGGGAGCTGTTTTTT; CDR3: CASGGVRAGELFF
size: NA; D: TRBD1; J: TRBJ1-6; V: TRBV7-9; DNA: TGTGCCAGCAGCTTATGGACAGGGGGCGAAGCGGGAGCACCCCTCCACTTT; CDR3: CASSLWTGGEAGAPLHF
size: NA; D: TRBD1; J: TRBJ1-3; V: TRBV30; DNA: TGTGCCTGGAGCCCATTAACAGGGGAAGATGGAAACACCATATATTTT; CDR3: CAWSPLTGEDGNTIYF
size: NA; D: TRBD1; J: TRBJ2-7; V: TRBV14; DNA: TGTGCCAGCAGCCAAGAAAGGGGGACAGGACAATCCTACGAGCAGTACTTC; CDR3: CASSQERGTGQSYEQYF
size: NA; D: TRBD1; J: TRBJ2-3; V: TRBV5-1; DNA: TGCGCCAGCAGCCCGGCCGGGACAGGAGCGGATACGCAGTATTTT; CDR3: CASSPAGTGADTQYF
size: NA; D: TRBD1; J: TRBJ1-1; V: TRBV5-1; DNA: TGCGCCAGCAGCCTGGGGACAGGGGGCTCGTACACTGAAGCTTTCTTT; CDR3: CASSLGTGGSYTEAFF
size: few; D: TRBD1; J: TRBJ2-7; V: TRBV4-1; DNA: TGCGCCAGCAGCCCCGCCGGGACAGGGTCCTACGAGCAGTACTTC; CDR3: CASSPAGTGSYEQYF
size: NA; D: TRBD1; J: TRBJ2-5; V: TRBV9; DNA: TGTGCCAGCAGCCAAATGACAGGGGGCGCAGGGGAGACCCAGTACTTC; CDR3: CASSQMTGGAGETQYF
size: few; D: TRBD2; J: TRBJ2-3; V: TRBV4-1; DNA: TGCGCCAGCAGCCTCCCGACTAGCGGGAAGGTGGATACGCAGTATTTT; CDR3: CASSLPTSGKVDTQYF
size: NA; D: NA; J: TRBJ1-5; V: TRBV19; DNA: NA; CDR3: CASSTTVGHRGGQPQHF
size: NA; D: TRBD1; J: TRBJ2-2; V: TRBV5-4; DNA: TGTGCCAGCAGCTTTTTGGGACAGGGTGACACCGGGGAGCTGTTTTTT; CDR3: CASSFLGQGDTGELFF
size: few; D: NA; J: TRBJ2-7; V: TRBV5-6; DNA: TGTGCCAGCAGCTTGGGAAATGACAACAGCTACGAGCAGTACTTC; CDR3: CASSLGNDNSYEQYF
size: NA; D: NA; J: TRBJ2-1; V: TRBV7-3; DNA: TGTGCCAGCAGCGTCAGGGGCTCCTACAATGAGCAGTTCTTC; CDR3: CASSVRGSYNEQFF
size: once; D: TRBD1; J: TRBJ2-7; V: TRBV9; DNA: TGTGCCAGCAGCGGTACACAGGGGGCGACCTACGAGCAGTACTTC; CDR3: CASSGTQGATYEQYF
size: few; D: TRBD1; J: TRBJ2-1; V: TRBV19; DNA: TGTGCCAGTAGTCGGGACAGGGTCATTAATGAGCAGTTCTTC; CDR3: CASSRDRVINEQFF
size: few; D: NA; J: TRBJ2-1; V: TRBV10-1; DNA: TGCGCCAGCAGTAAGACAGTAAACTACAATGAGCAGTTCTTC; CDR3: CASSKTVNYNEQFF
size: NA; D: NA; J: TRBJ2-5; V: TRBV5-1; DNA: TGCGCCAGCAGCTTACTTACAGTTAAAGAGACCCAGTACTTC; CDR3: CASSLLTVKETQYF
size: NA; D: TRBD1; J: TRBJ2-2; V: TRBV10-1; DNA: TGCGCCAGCAGTGAAGGGACAGGGATCACCGGGGAGCTGTTTTTT; CDR3: CASSEGTGITGELFF
size: NA; D: TRBD1; J: TRBJ1-2; V: TRBV28; DNA: TGTGCCAGCAGTCGCCGGACAGGGGAGGGCTACACCTTC; CDR3: CASSRRTGEGYTF
size: NA; D: TRBD1; J: TRBJ2-1; V: TRBV5-1; DNA: TGCGCCAGCAGTCGTTCGGGACAGGCCTACAATGAGCAGTTCTTC; CDR3: CASSRSGQAYNEQFF
size: NA; D: NA; J: TRBJ1-1; V: TRBV7-2; DNA: TGTGCCAGCACCTCCACTCCCAGGGTGTCCACTGAAGCTTTCTTT; CDR3: CASTSTPRVSTEAFF
size: NA; D: NA; J: TRBJ2-7; V: TRBV19; DNA: TGTGCCAGTAGTAGAGGAGGACTCTACGAGCAGTACTTC; CDR3: CASSRGGLYEQYF
size: NA; D: NA; J: TRBJ1-1; V: TRBV30; DNA: TGTGCCTGGAGTGTACGACAGCAACTAAGGGAAGCTTTCTTT; CDR3: CAWSVRQQLREAFF
size: NA; D: NA; J: TRBJ1-1; V: TRBV6-6; DNA: TGTGCCAGCAGCTTGGGCCGGTCAGGCGCAGAAGCTTTCTTT; CDR3: CASSLGRSGAEAFF
size: NA; D: NA; J: TRBJ2-5; V: TRBV15; DNA: TGTGCCACCAGCAGAGTGGTAAGCCCCGGGGGCCAAGAGACCCAGTACTTC; CDR3: CATSRVVSPGGQETQYF
size: NA; D: TRBD2; J: TRBJ2-3; V: TRBV7-8; DNA: TGTGCCAGCAGCTTAAACTCCCTAGCGGGAGGATTCACAGATACGCAGTATTTT; CDR3: CASSLNSLAGGFTDTQYF
size: few; D: NA; J: TRBJ1-1; V: TRBV23-1; DNA: TGCGCCAGCACGCAGAACGGGGACACTGAAGCTTTCTTT; CDR3: CASTQNGDTEAFF
size: NA; D: NA; J: TRBJ2-7; V: TRBV14; DNA: TGTGCCAGAGCCTCCACCCGGCAGTACTTC; CDR3: CARASTRQYF
size: NA; D: TRBD1; J: TRBJ1-4; V: TRBV5-1; DNA: TGCGCCAGCAGCCGAGGGACAGGAGGGGAAAAACTGTTTTTT; CDR3: CASSRGTGGEKLFF